This TCR beta chain derives from a study of T cells after yellow fever vaccination. Germline V CDR1 and CDR2: SGHTA, FQGNSA. The length of the CDR3 is 15 residues. The V and J ends lost 1 base and 12 bases, in that order; junction bases with no gene match: 6. This clonotype has more than one count but fewer than ten. TCRdb reanalysed the 5' RACE reads using MiXCR and keeps one entry per CDR3 protein. The table lists 450,000 to 650,000 distinct CDR3 sequences, 20% to 25% of them singletons. V gene TRBV7-2 combines with J gene TRBJ2-1, with TRBD2 matching 13 bases. The sequence came from a man aged 18 to 30 who received the YFV17D yellow fever vaccine. The source material was PBMCs, sampled approximately 22 days after the first yellow fever vaccination. The CDR3 bases are TGTGCCAGCAGCTTAGAACTAGCGGGGGGGCCTATGCAGTTCTTC. It yields the protein CASSLELAGGPMQFF.